The 16 T cell receptor beta chains in this list originate from one sample, sequenced in a study of T cells in Graves' hyperthyroidism and ophthalmopathy. Researchers amplified the TCR beta CDR3 regions from RNA transcripts. The primer set for the first-round RT-PCR of the TCR CDR3 was HTBI. One entry per CDR3 protein results from TCRdb running MiXCR on the multiplex PCR reads. The table shows under 700,000 distinct CDR3 sequences, with about half occurring only once. Sequencing was done on a sample of peripheral blood or thyroid tissue (not recorded which). The receptors derive from a woman under 30 with Graves' hyperthyroidism.

The V and J genes are TRBV20-1 and TRBJ2-5; D might be TRBD2 (5 bases). V gave up 3 bases and J gave up 1 base, with 12 bases separating them. CDR1 and CDR2 from the germline V gene are DFQATT and SNEGSKA (reference sequence). CDR3 length: 14 amino acids. CDR3 in DNA: TGCAGTGCTAGTCCGGGGTTGATCCAAGAGACCCAGTACTTC. This encodes CSASPGLIQETQYF.

The gene calls are TRBV10-3 and TRBJ1-1; TRBD1 matches 8 bases. This CDR3 spans 15 amino acids. Germline CDR1 ENHRY, CDR2 SYGVKD. Germline trimming cut 10 bases from V and 1 base from J; bases unmatched to any gene: 11. The CDR3 bases are TGTGCCAGCAGCCGATCCGACAGGGGGAACACTGAAGCTTTCTTT. This sequence encodes CASSRSDRGNTEAFF.

This clonotype was counted at least ten times. The rearrangement uses TRBV7-2 and TRBJ1-4; D remains unclear. Germline loops: CDR1 SGHTA, CDR2 FQGNSA. V lost 6 bases to trimming and J lost 7 bases, with 12 bases between them. The CDR3 runs 13 residues. The CDR3 spells CASRFAIGEKLFF. In DNA form, the CDR3 reads TGTGCCAGCAGATTTGCGATTGGTGAAAAACTGTTTTTT.

The chain is built from TRBV7-9 and TRBJ1-1; TRBD1 might be the D (5 bases). Germline V gene sequence: CDR1 SEHNR, CDR2 FQNEAQ (reference sequence). Deletions cut 6 bases from V and 4 bases from J, with 21 bases between. The CDR3 totals 16 residues. This CDR3 is CASSPPWGEGGTEAFF. As DNA, the CDR3 is TGTGCCAGCAGTCCTCCTTGGGGGGAGGGAGGCACTGAAGCTTTCTTT.

This clonotype came up a few times. This chain links TRBV7-8 with TRBJ1-3; D gene uncertain. CDR1 is SGHVS, CDR2 FQNEAQ, per germline. This CDR3 contains 14 residues. Trimming took 6 bases from V and 4 from J, leaving 13 bases between them. The CDR3 DNA sequence: TGTGCCAGCAGTTTCTGGGGAGCGGGAAACACCATATATTTT. This gives the protein CASSFWGAGNTIYF. The variable domain in full, completed from reference TRBV7-8 and TRBJ1-3, reads GAGVSQSPRYKVAKRGQDVALRCDPISGHVSLFWYQQALGQGPEFLTYFQNEAQLDKSGLPSDRFFAERPEGSVSTLKIQRTQQEDSAVYLCASSFWGAGNTIYFGEGSWLTVV.

This clonotype has a handful of counts. J is TRBJ1-2 and V is TRBV20-1; D ambiguous. V was trimmed by 6 bases and J by 3 bases, leaving 26 bases between them. This CDR3 has 17 residues. Germline values: CDR1 DFQATT, CDR2 SNEGSKA (reference sequence). This CDR3 is CSAPIPRTAPGYYGYTF. As DNA, the CDR3 is TGCAGTGCACCCATACCTCGAACAGCGCCGGGATACTATGGCTACACCTTC.

This clonotype came up a few times. The V gene is TRBV7-2, the J gene TRBJ2-7; D gene ambiguous. Trimming removed 1 base at V and 3 bases at J, with 13 bases between. This CDR3 spans 15 amino acids. Per germline, CDR1 SGHTA and CDR2 FQGNSA. CDR3 bases: TGTGCCAGCAGCTTAGGGCGAAGTTTAGACTACGAGCAGTACTTC. The encoded protein is CASSLGRSLDYEQYF.

Note on this clonotype: This may be a read error, as it is one base from a much larger clone. The chain employs TRBV29-1 and TRBJ1-2; D gene uncertain. Germline CDR1 SQVTM, CDR2 ANQGSEA. Deletions cut 3 bases from V and 4 bases from J, with 9 bases between. The CDR3 length is 12 residues. The CDR3 region is CSVDGYGYGYTF. CDR3 bases: TGCAGCGTTGATGGATACGGCTATGGCTACACCTTC.

The chain uses TRBV6-6 and TRBJ1-1; D call uncertain. The V and J ends lost 6 bases and 1 base respectively, with 12 bases between them. CDR1 is MNHNY and CDR2 is SVGAGI in the germline V gene (reference sequence). The CDR3 is 14 amino acids. The CDR3 loop reads CASSLLGWNTEAFF. The CDR3 region has the DNA TGTGCCAGCAGCCTCCTTGGGTGGAACACTGAAGCTTTCTTT.

V and J are TRBV10-3 and TRBJ1-1, with TRBD1 as a possible D gene (5 bases). Germline V CDR1 and CDR2: ENHRY, SYGVKD. This CDR3 spans 16 amino acids. The ends were cut back, 6 bases at V and 11 bases at J, with 28 bases in the middle. CDR3 region: CAIRQASGGLGGLAFF. For the CDR3, the DNA is TGTGCCATCAGACAGGCCTCGGGGGGTTTGGGTGGGCTTGCTTTCTTT.

There are a few counts of this clonotype. V usage is TRBV25-1 and J usage is TRBJ1-3, with TRBD1 as a possible D gene (6 bases). The germline gives CDR1 MGHDK, CDR2 SYGVNS. V dropped 6 bases and J dropped 1 base, with 10 bases sitting between them. The CDR3 runs 14 residues. The CDR3 is CASRPDSSGNTIYF. For the CDR3, the DNA is TGTGCCAGCAGGCCGGACAGTTCTGGAAACACCATATATTTT.

This clonotype showed up just a few times. The CDR3 sequence is CASRLDRAENTEAFF. In nucleotides, the CDR3 is TGTGCCAGCAGACTCGACAGGGCTGAAAACACTGAAGCTTTCTTT. V usage is TRBV2 and J usage is TRBJ1-1; 7 bases align to TRBD1. V was pared by 6 bases and J by 2 bases, with 9 bases of the junction left unmatched. CDR1 and CDR2 (germline): SNHLY, FYNNEI. This CDR3 comprises 15 residues.

This clonotype was counted ten times or more. The chain links TRBV29-1 to TRBJ2-7, with D uncertain. This CDR3 contains 13 residues. The ends were cut back, 4 bases at V and 5 bases at J, with 15 bases in the middle. Germline CDR1 is SQVTM and CDR2 is ANQGSEA. The CDR3 reads CSVGGASPDEQYF. The CDR3, as DNA: TGCAGCGTTGGCGGTGCAAGCCCTGACGAGCAGTACTTC.

This clonotype occurred a few times. V usage is TRBV14 and J usage is TRBJ2-5; 12 positions agree with TRBD2. CDR3 size: 17 residues. The V segment lost 1 base and the J segment 3 bases; nucleotides outside the gene matches: 6. Germline assignment: CDR1 SGHDN and CDR2 FVKESK. The CDR3: CASSQGRTSGTEETQYF. The CDR3 DNA sequence: TGTGCCAGCAGCCAAGGACGGACTAGCGGGACGGAAGAGACCCAGTACTTC.

The table lists this clonotype with a count of one. The chain joins TRBV29-1 to TRBJ2-7, with 7 bases that match TRBD1. J gave up 0 bases and V 6 bases, and 5 bases lay outside the gene matches. The CDR3 covers 13 residues. Germline assignment: CDR1 SQVTM and CDR2 ANQGSEA. The DNA for the CDR3 is TGCAGCGTAGGAGACAGGGACTCCTACGAGCAGTACTTC. Amino acids: CSVGDRDSYEQYF.

The chain carries TRBV7-2 and TRBJ1-1, with TRBD1 matching 7 bases. The CDR3 extends over 15 amino acids. Trimming took 5 bases from V and 3 from J; bases not matched to a gene: 9. Germline V gene data show CDR1 as SGHTA and CDR2 as FQGNSA. The CDR3 bases are TGTGCCAGCAGCCAGATGGACAGGCCGGACACTGAAGCTTTCTTT. This gives the protein CASSQMDRPDTEAFF.